This T cell receptor (beta chain) derives from a study of response to subunit inactivated influenza vaccine. MiXCR, applied by TCRdb to the RT-PCR reads, yields one record per CDR3 protein. This sample has around 710,000 distinct CDR3 sequences, with about 15% found just once. This clonotype was detected a few times. V lost 3 bases to trimming and J lost 9 bases, with 12 bases between them. CDR1 MNHEY and CDR2 SVGAGI come from the germline V gene. CDR3 length: 14 residues. The gene calls are TRBV6-5 and TRBJ1-6; D gene unclear. Specimen: PBMCs from blood, collected 14 to 15 days before vaccination. The sequence came from a man in his fifties who received an inactivated influenza vaccine. This CDR3 is CASSYSDFLSPLHF. As DNA, the CDR3 is TGTGCCAGCAGTTATTCGGACTTTCTTTCACCCCTCCACTTT.